This TCR beta chain comes out of a study of T cell responses to AZD1222 COVID-19 vaccine. Whole-study findings and limits: Unmutated variant regions are reportedly targeted by nearly half of spike-specific TCRs. The CD4 TCRs associated with vaccination extended across spike and predominated at 160-218 and 743-854. Donors were chiefly white British, with a greater number of females, and clonal diversity was perhaps underestimated.

On this clone itself: Its antigen is still unknown.

Some clones are missing from TCRdb's copy, which holds only in-frame ones; the method was immunoSEQ multiplex PCR. The sample yields around 130,000 clones, about 94% seen once. J was trimmed by 7 bases and V by 5 bases; bases with no gene match: 10. The V gene's germline CDR1 is PRHDT and CDR2 FYEKMQ (reference sequence). The CDR3 loop spans 14 amino acids. The TCR originated in an adult in good health. This specimen consisted of peripheral blood, obtained on day 0 of AZD1222 vaccination. V and J are TRBV13 and TRBJ1-2, with 7 bases fitting TRBD1. This CDR3 is CASSTRQGKGGYTF. DNA of the CDR3: TGTGCCAGCAGCACCCGACAGGGTAAAGGTGGCTACACCTTC.